This TCR beta chain was sequenced for a study of blood T cell repertoires in COVID-19 (dated by TCRdb to 2018 to 2020). About the full investigation: The collaborator samples originated in the United States, Italy and Spain and spanned the acute and convalescent phases of COVID-19. The prospective study material was composed of cDNA or gDNA derived from T cells, B-cell-depleted T cells, or PBMCs. The repertoires were released in a freely available public database intended as a resource for research on the immune response to SARS-CoV-2. Deeply sampled blood TCRbeta repertoires from subjects exposed to, actively infected with, or recovered from COVID-19 were included in the dataset. A de-identified subject ID, COVID-19 status, age in years and sex were almost always included in the sample metadata. Samples were obtained from the ongoing ImmuneRACE study (first 160 participants) and from 1,254 subjects provided by 6 global collaborators. Where available, HLA class I and class II types were taken from metadata supplied by the sample provider and were not determined by assay-based typing.

The CDR3 numbers 15 residues from cysteine through phenylalanine. The kept DNA is CDR3 alone, 45 bases in frame from the first base. CDR1 and CDR2 (SGHTA, FQGNSA) derive from the germline V gene. V loses 5 bases, J loses 2 bases, and the germline ends lie 14 bases apart. Concerning this clone: Its binding antigen is unknown. Within one base of it there is no much larger clone, and no base qualities were kept.

Beyond this particular receptor, the publication reports: The amount of clinical and demographic metadata varied by source and participant and was provided uncurated.

TCRbeta CDR3 regions were amplified from genomic DNA by means of the immunoSEQ Assay, a bias-controlled multiplex PCR. The published analysis was carried out like this. Within the assay, amplification of reference gene primers was used to estimate how many nucleated cells each sample contained. To quantify the absolute abundance of each unique TCRbeta CDR3 rearrangement, sequence reads were collapsed and filtered. For each sample, productive Simpson clonality was calculated by taking the square root of Simpson's diversity index across productive rearrangements. As stored in TCRdb, this immuneACCESS dataset retains in-frame rearrangements with V and J assigned. A fraction of the clones does not appear; measured against another copy, unresolved V genes explain less than half of the discrepancy, and the remainder lacks a known reason. Clone size and the V and J calls come from that table; the DNA yielded D and trimming. Present in this sample are about 490,000 clones, 80% to 90% of which were seen just once. Clones ranked in the top ten supply 3% to 4% of the sample.

Whole blood was collected in K2EDTA tubes by collaborating institutions according to the institutions' own protocols. For TCRbeta analysis, collaborators shipped samples as frozen whole blood, isolated PBMCs, or DNA extracted from either of those sample types. The sequence was obtained from a human donor in a cohort sampled during active COVID-19. The sequenced sample was peripheral blood. The V and J segments used are TRBV7-2 and TRBJ2-3, and the D gene may be TRBD2, 5 bases matching. The DNA reads TGTGCCAGCAGCCCTAGCTTGGGAAACACAGATACGCAGTATTTT. Translated, this gives CASSPSLGNTDTQYF.